This T cell receptor beta chain was observed in a study of T cell changes during pregnancy in multiple sclerosis. The repertoire was sequenced with immunoSEQ multiplex PCR; TCRdb's copy has only in-frame clones and lacks some. The table shows about 32,000 clones, with around 93% occurring only once. Germline CDR1 and CDR2: LNHDA and SQIVND (reference sequence). Trimming took 2 bases from V and 3 from J, leaving 10 bases between them. This CDR3 has 14 amino acids. The rearrangement uses TRBV19 and TRBJ1-1; D might be TRBD1 (6 bases). The source of this sequence is a female donor with multiple sclerosis, enrolled in a pregnancy study. The source was CD4+ T cells from peripheral blood mononuclear cells, collected in the second trimester of pregnancy. The CDR3 coding sequence is TGTGCCAGTAGTATAACAGGGACGGACACTGAAGCTTTCTTT. It codes for CASSITGTDTEAFF.